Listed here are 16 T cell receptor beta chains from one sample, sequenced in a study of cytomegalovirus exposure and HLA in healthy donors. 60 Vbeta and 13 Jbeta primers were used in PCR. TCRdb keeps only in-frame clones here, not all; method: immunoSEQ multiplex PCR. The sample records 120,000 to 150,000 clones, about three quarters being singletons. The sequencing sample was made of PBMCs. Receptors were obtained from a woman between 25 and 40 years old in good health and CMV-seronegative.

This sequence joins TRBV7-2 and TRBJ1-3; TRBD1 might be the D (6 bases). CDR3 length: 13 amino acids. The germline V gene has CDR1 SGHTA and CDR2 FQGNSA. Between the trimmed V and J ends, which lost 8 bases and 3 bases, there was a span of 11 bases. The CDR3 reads CASGGAGGNTIYF. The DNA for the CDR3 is TGTGCCAGCGGGGGGGCGGGTGGAAACACCATATATTTT.

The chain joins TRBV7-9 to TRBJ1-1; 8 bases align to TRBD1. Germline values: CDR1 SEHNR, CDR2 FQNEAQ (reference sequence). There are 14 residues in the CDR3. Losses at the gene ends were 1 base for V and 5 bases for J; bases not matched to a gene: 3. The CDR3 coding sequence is TGTGCCAGCAGCTTAGTCAGACAGGGGACTGAAGCTTTCTTT. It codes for CASSLVRQGTEAFF.

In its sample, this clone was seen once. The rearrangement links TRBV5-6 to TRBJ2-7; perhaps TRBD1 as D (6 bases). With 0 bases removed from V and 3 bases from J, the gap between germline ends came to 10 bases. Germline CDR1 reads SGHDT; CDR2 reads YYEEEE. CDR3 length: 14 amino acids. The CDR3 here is CASSLVTGHYEQYF. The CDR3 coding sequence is TGTGCCAGCAGCTTGGTGACAGGCCACTACGAGCAGTACTTC.

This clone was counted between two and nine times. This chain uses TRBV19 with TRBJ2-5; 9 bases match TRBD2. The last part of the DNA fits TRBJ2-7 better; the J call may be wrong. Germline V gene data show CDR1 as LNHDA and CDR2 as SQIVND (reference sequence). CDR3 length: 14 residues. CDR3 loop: CASSLSGSTYEQYF. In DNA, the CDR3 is TGTGCCAGTAGTCTTAGCGGGAGCACCTACGAGCAGTACTTC.

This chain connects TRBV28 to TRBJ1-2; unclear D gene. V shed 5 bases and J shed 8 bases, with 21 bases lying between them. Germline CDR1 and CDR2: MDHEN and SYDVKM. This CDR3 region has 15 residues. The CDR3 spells CASSAAERPFGGYTF. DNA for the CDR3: TGTGCCAGCAGTGCGGCTGAGCGGCCCTTCGGGGGCTACACCTTC.

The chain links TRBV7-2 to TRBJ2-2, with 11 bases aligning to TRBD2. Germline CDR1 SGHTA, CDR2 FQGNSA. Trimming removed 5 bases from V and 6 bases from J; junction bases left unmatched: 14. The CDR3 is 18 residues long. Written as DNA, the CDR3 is TGTGCCAGCAGCAAGAACGTAGCGGGGGGGACGAGGGCCGGGGAGCTGTTTTTT. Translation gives CASSKNVAGGTRAGELFF.

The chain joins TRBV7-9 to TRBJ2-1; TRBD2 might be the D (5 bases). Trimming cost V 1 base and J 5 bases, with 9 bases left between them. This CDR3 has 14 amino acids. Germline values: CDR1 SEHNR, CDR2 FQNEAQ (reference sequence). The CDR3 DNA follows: TGTGCCAGCAGCTTAGGAGTGACTAACAATGAGCAGTTCTTC. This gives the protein CASSLGVTNNEQFF. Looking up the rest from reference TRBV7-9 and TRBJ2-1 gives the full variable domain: DTGVSQNPRHKITKRGQNVTFRCDPISEHNRLYWYRQTLGQGPEFLTYFQNEAQLEKSRLLSDRFSAERPKGSFSTLEIQRTEQGDSAMYLCASSLGVTNNEQFFGPGTRLTVL.

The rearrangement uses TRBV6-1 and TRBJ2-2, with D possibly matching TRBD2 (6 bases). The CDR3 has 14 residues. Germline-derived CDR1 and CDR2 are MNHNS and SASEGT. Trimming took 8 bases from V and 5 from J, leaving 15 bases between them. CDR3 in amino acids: CASPTGGRTGELFF. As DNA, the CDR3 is TGTGCCAGCCCAACCGGAGGGAGGACCGGGGAGCTGTTTTTT.

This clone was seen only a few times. CDR3 coding DNA: TGTGCCAGCAGCGTAACGGCGGGTCGGGAGCCAGATACGCAGTATTTT. Translated, it gives CASSVTAGREPDTQYF. The chain recombines TRBV9 with TRBJ2-3; possibly TRBD2 for D (6 bases). The CDR3 totals 16 residues. Germline loops: CDR1 SGDLS, CDR2 YYNGEE. With 1 base removed from V and 4 bases from J, the gap between germline ends came to 16 bases.

The CDR3: CASSPTSPGELFF. CDR3 nucleotides: TGTGCCAGCAGTCCGACTTCGCCCGGGGAGCTGTTTTTT. J is TRBJ2-2 and V is TRBV7-2, with D hard to call. Trimming pared 6 bases from V and 6 bases from J, leaving 11 bases between. The CDR3 totals 13 residues. The germline V gene has CDR1 SGHTA and CDR2 FQGNSA.

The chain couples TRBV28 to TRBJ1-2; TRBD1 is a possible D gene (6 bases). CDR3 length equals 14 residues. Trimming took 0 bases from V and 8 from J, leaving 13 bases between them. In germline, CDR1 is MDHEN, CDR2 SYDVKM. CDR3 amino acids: CASSLWAGAGGYTF. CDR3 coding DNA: TGTGCCAGCAGTTTATGGGCAGGGGCGGGCGGCTACACCTTC.

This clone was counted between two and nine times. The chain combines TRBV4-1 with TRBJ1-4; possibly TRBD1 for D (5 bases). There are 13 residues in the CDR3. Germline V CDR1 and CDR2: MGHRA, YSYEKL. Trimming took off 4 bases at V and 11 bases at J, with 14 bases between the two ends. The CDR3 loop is CASSLEAGPKLFF. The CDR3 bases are TGCGCCAGCAGCCTCGAGGCGGGGCCCAAACTGTTTTTT.

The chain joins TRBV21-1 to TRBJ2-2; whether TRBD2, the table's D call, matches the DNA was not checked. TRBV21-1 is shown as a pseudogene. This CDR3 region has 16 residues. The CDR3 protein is CASSKGLAGDTGELFF. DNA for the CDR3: TGTGCCAGCAGCAAAGGACTAGCGGGAGACACCGGGGAGCTGTTTTTT.

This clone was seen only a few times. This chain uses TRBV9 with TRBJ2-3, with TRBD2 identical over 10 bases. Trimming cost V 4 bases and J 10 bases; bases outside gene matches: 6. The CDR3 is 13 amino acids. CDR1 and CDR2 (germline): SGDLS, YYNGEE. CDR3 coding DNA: TGTGCCAGCAGCTTGTGGACTAGCGGTGCGCAGTATTTT. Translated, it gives CASSLWTSGAQYF.

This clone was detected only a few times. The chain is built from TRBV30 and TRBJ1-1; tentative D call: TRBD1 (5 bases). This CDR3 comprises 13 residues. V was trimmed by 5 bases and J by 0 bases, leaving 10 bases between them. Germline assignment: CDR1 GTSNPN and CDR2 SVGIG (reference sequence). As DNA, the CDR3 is TGTGCCTGGTCTTGGGGCGTGAACACTGAAGCTTTCTTT. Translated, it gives CAWSWGVNTEAFF.

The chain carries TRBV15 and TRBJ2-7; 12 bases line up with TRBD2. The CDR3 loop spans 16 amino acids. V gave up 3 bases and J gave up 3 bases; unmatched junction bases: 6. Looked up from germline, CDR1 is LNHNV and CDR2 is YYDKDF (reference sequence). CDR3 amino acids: CATSRLLTSGSYEQYF. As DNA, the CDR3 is TGTGCCACCAGCAGGTTATTGACTAGCGGGAGCTACGAGCAGTACTTC. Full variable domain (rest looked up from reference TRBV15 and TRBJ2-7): DAMVIQNPRYQVTQFGKPVTLSCSQTLNHNVMYWYQQKSSQAPKLLFHYYDKDFNNEADTPDNFQSRRPNTSFCFLDIRSPGLGDTAMYLCATSRLLTSGSYEQYFGPGTRLTVT.